This T cell receptor (beta chain) appears in the sequencing data of a study of blood T cell repertoires in COVID-19. In the study overall: Specimens from acute and convalescent COVID-19 originated in the United States, Italy and Spain. PBMCs, B-cell-depleted T cells, or T cells provided the cDNA or gDNA that made up the material.

Under the authors' procedure: Counts of nucleated cells, estimated from reference gene primer amplification, were obtained. Measured with immunoSEQ multiplex PCR; TCRdb has only the in-frame clones, and not every one. V, J and clone size derive from that table, while D and trimming were established from the DNA sequence. The data show about 24,000 clones, 85% to 90% seen once. This clone has only one observation. Germline CDR1 reads SGHNT; CDR2 reads YYREEE (reference sequence). The V gene end was trimmed by 3 bases and the J gene end by 0 bases; junction bases not matched to a gene: 10. The CDR3 contains 17 residues.

Sequenced input: peripheral blood. The source is a man between 65 and 85 years old with COVID-19, enrolled during active disease. J is TRBJ2-7 and V is TRBV5-4; 9 nucleotides align to TRBD1. CDR3 bases: TGTGCCAGCAGCTCTGCCCTGGGACAGGGAAGCTCCTACGAGCAGTACTTC. Translated: CASSSALGQGSSYEQYF.